This TCR beta chain stems from a study of a mutant IDH1 vaccine in newly diagnosed glioma. This CDR3 is built from 14 residues. Germline lookup yields CDR1 LNHDA and CDR2 SQIVND (reference sequence). V dropped 5 bases and J dropped 4 bases, with 11 bases sitting between them. Time point of the sample: week 5, during vaccination. Each dose of the vaccine consisted of 300 ug of mutant IDH1 20-mer peptide, with topical imiquimod. Comments on this clone: Its antigen remains unidentified.

Clones were sequenced by immunoSEQ multiplex PCR, and TCRdb holds only the in-frame ones, with some missing. Of over 50,000 clones in the sample, 85% to 90% were seen once. This clonotype was sampled from a middle-aged woman with glioma. The material sequenced was PBMCs, taken from a glioma patient whose treatment included an IDH1 peptide vaccine. V is TRBV19 and J is TRBJ2-2; perhaps TRBD1 as D (5 bases). The CDR3 nucleotides are TGTGCCAGTAGTGTCCAGGGTGGCACCGGGGAGCTGTTTTTT. This gives the protein CASSVQGGTGELFF.